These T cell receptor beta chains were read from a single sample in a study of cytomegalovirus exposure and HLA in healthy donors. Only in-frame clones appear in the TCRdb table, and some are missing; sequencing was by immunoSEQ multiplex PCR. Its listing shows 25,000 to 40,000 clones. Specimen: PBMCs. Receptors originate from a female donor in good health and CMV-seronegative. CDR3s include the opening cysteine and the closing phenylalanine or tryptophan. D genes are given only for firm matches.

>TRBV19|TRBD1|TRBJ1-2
CASRKMGQDYGYTF
TGTGCCAGTAGGAAAATGGGACAGGACTATGGCTACACCTTC
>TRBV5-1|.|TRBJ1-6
CASSEQGINSPLHF
TGCGCCAGCAGCGAACAGGGTATCAATTCACCCCTCCACTTT
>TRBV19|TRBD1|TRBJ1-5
CASRRTGEGNQPQHF
TGTGCCAGTAGAAGGACAGGGGAAGGCAATCAGCCCCAGCATTTT
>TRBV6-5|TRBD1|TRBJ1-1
CASSYLSGGLVTEAFF
TGTGCCAGCAGTTACTTGTCAGGGGGACTTGTCACTGAAGCTTTCTTT
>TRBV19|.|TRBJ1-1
CASSIQVNTEAFF
TGTGCCAGTAGTATACAGGTGAACACTGAAGCTTTCTTT
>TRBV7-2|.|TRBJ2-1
CASSLGGQLEQFF
TGTGCCAGCAGCTTGGGGGGACAGCTGGAGCAGTTCTTC
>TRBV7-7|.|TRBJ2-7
CASSLDGRIDEQYF
TGTGCTAGCAGCTTAGACGGTAGAATCGACGAGCAGTACTTC
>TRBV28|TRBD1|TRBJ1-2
CASSLVGQDGYGYTF
TGTGCCAGCAGTTTAGTAGGACAGGACGGCTATGGCTACACCTTC
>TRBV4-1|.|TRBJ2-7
CASSQGGLRNPYEQYF
TGCGCCAGCAGCCAGGGGGGACTCCGGAACCCCTACGAGCAGTACTTC
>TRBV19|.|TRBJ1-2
CASSISGADYGYTF
TGTGCCAGTAGTATCTCAGGGGCGGACTATGGCTACACCTTC
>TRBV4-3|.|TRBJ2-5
CASSLGGQRGETQYF
TGCGCCAGCAGCCTCGGTGGACAGAGAGGGGAGACCCAGTACTTC
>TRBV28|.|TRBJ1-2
CASIGTAYGYTF
TGTGCCAGCATCGGGACTGCCTATGGCTACACCTTC
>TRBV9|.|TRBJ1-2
CASTSGQNYGYTF
TGTGCCAGCACCTCTGGACAGAACTATGGCTACACCTTC
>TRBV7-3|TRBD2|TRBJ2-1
CASSLRLAGPYEQFF
TGTGCCAGCAGCTTAAGACTAGCGGGCCCTTATGAGCAGTTCTTC
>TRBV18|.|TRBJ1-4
CASSIGTNEKLFF
TGTGCCAGCTCAATCGGGACTAATGAAAAACTGTTTTTT
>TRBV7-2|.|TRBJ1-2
CASSLEGRVRSYGYTF
TGTGCCAGCAGCTTAGAGGGCAGGGTAAGGTCCTATGGCTACACCTTC
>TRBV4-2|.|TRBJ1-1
CASSLVGGTGNTEAFF
TGTGCCAGCAGCCTAGTTGGGGGCACGGGGAACACTGAAGCTTTCTTT
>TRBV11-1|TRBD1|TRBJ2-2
CASSQPPGQGTGELFF
TGTGCCAGCAGCCAGCCCCCGGGACAGGGGACCGGGGAGCTGTTTTTT
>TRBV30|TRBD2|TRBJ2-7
CAWSRERGIHEQYF
TGTGCCTGGAGTAGGGAGCGGGGGATCCACGAGCAGTACTTC
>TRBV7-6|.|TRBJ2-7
CASSLDRSYEQYF
TGTGCCAGCAGCTTAGACAGGTCCTACGAGCAGTACTTC
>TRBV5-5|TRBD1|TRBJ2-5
CASRPRTGEETQYF
TGTGCCAGCAGACCCCGGACAGGGGAGGAGACCCAGTACTTC
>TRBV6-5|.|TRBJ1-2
CASSYSGGAGYGYTF
TGTGCCAGCAGTTACTCGGGAGGGGCGGGCTATGGCTACACCTTC
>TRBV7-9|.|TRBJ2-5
CASSPTGRGETQYF
TGTGCCAGCAGCCCAACAGGGAGAGGAGAGACCCAGTACTTC
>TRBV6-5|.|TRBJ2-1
CASRRTAYNEQFF
TGTGCCAGCAGACGGACAGCCTACAATGAGCAGTTCTTC